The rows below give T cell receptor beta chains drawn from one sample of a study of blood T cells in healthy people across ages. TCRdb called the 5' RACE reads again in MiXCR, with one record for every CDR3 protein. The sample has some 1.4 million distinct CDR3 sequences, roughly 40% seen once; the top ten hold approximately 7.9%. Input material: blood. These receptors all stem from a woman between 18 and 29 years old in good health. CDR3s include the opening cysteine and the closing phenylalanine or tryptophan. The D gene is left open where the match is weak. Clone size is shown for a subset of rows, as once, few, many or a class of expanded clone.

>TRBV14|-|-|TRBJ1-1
CASSQTPAFRAFF
TGTGCCAGCAGCCAAACGCCGGCTTTTCGAGCTTTCTTT
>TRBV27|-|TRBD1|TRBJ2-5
CASTRTGQGPETQYF
TGTGCCAGCACAAGGACGGGACAGGGTCCGGAGACCCAGTACTTC
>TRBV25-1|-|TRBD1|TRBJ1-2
CASASGTGGFSYTF
TGTGCCAGCGCCTCCGGGACAGGCGGCTTTAGCTACACCTTC
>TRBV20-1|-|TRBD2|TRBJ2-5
CSASTSGGITRTQYF
TGCAGTGCTAGTACTAGCGGGGGAATCACGAGGACCCAGTACTTC
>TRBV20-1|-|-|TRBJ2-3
CSARGEDSTDTQYF
TGCAGTGCTAGGGGGGAGGACTCCACAGATACGCAGTATTTT
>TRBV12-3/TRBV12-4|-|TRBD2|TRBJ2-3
CASSFGGTGDMQYF
TGTGCCAGCAGTTTCGGGGGGACCGGAGATATGCAGTATTTT
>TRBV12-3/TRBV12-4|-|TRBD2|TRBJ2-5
CASSFGLVASGRGGEQYF
TGTGCCAGCAGTTTCGGGCTTGTGGCTAGCGGGAGGGGTGGTGAGCAGTACTTC
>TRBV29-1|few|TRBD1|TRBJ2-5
CSVDAQGEIETQYF
TGCAGCGTTGATGCTCAGGGGGAAATAGAGACCCAGTACTTC
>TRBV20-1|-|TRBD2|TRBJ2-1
CSANGLAGYNEQFF
TGCAGTGCAAACGGACTAGCGGGGTACAATGAGCAGTTCTTC
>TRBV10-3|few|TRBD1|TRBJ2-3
CAIGGQGGTDTQYF
TGTGCCATCGGCGGACAGGGCGGCACAGATACGCAGTATTTT
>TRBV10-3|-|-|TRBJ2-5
CAISETRVPEETQYF
TGTGCCATCAGTGAGACGAGGGTTCCGGAAGAGACCCAGTACTTC
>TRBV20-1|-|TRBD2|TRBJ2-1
CSASLAGAGNEQFF
TGCAGTGCCTCGCTAGCGGGGGCCGGGAATGAGCAGTTCTTC
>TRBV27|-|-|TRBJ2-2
CASSTPGPTNTGELFF
TGTGCCAGCAGTACACCGGGACCGACGAACACCGGGGAGCTGTTTTTT
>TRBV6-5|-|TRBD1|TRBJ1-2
CASIDREYGYTF
TGTGCCAGCATTGACAGGGAATATGGCTACACCTTC
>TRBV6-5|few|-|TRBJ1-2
CASSYSKHHDSYGYTF
TGTGCCAGCAGTTACTCGAAACATCATGACAGCTATGGCTACACCTTC
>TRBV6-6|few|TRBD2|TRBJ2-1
CASSKEAGLAYNEQFF
TGTGCCAGCAGTAAAGAAGCGGGACTAGCCTACAATGAGCAGTTCTTC
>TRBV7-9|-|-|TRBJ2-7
CASSLGIGRGTYEQYF
TGTGCCAGCAGCTTAGGGATCGGCAGGGGTACATACGAGCAGTACTTC
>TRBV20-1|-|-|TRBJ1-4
CSAPLGSTNEKLFF
TGCAGTGCTCCACTCGGATCAACTAATGAAAAACTGTTTTTT
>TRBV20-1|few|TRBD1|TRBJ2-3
CSARDGQGDDTQYF
TGCAGTGCTAGAGATGGTCAGGGGGACGATACGCAGTATTTT
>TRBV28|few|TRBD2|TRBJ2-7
CASSTRTSGSYEQYF
TGTGCCAGCAGTACGAGGACTAGTGGGTCCTACGAGCAGTACTTC
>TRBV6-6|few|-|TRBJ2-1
CASSPRTYNEQFF
TGTGCCAGCAGTCCACGTACCTACAATGAGCAGTTCTTC
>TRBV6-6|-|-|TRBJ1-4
CASSAGQFNEKLFF
TGTGCCAGCAGCGCGGGACAATTTAATGAAAAACTGTTTTTT
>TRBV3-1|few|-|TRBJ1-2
CASSRKQGADYGYTF
TGTGCCAGCAGCCGCAAACAGGGAGCGGACTATGGCTACACCTTC
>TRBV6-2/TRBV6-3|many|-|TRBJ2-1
CASTDSNEQFF
TGTGCCAGCACCGACAGTAATGAGCAGTTCTTC
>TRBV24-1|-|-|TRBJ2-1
CAKGARQSEQFF
TGTGCCAAAGGGGCCAGACAAAGTGAGCAGTTCTTC
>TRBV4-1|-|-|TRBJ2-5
CASSQDWNRGETQYF
TGCGCCAGCAGCCAAGATTGGAACAGAGGGGAGACCCAGTACTTC
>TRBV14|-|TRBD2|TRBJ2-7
CASSQEPHWIAGGENEQYF
TGTGCCAGCAGCCAAGAACCCCATTGGATCGCGGGAGGCGAAAACGAGCAGTACTTC
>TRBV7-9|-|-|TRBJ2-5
CASSLEGLKGPAQYF
TGTGCCAGCAGCTTGGAGGGCCTAAAAGGGCCGGCCCAGTACTTC
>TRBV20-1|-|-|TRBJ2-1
CSASSPGADNHNEQFF
TGCAGTGCTAGTTCCCCCGGGGCCGATAATCACAATGAGCAGTTCTTC
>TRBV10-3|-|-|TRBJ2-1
CASRATGYNEQFF
TGTGCCTCGCGGGCTACCGGCTACAATGAGCAGTTCTTC
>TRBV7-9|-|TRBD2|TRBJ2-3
CASSSLAGGPHGDTQYF
TGTGCCAGCAGCTCCCTAGCGGGAGGCCCCCATGGGGATACGCAGTATTTT
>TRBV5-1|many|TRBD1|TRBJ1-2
CASSADRGDYGYTF
TGCGCCAGCAGCGCGGACAGGGGCGACTATGGCTACACCTTC
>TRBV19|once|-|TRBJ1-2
CASSPLDSLGHGYTF
TGTGCCAGTAGTCCATTGGACAGCCTGGGTCATGGCTACACCTTC
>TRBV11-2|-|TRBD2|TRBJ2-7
CASSSGGSPEQYF
TGTGCCAGCAGCTCTGGCGGGAGCCCCGAGCAGTACTTC
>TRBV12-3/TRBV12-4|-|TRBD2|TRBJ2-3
CASSPLAGARDTQYF
TGTGCCAGCAGCCCACTAGCGGGAGCACGAGATACGCAGTATTTT